This record concerns one TCR beta chain sequence. The source of the sample is a study of blood T cells in healthy people across ages. A second PCR, run for roughly 7 to 12 cycles, used a sample-barcoded 5' primer plus a J-beta primer mix. TCRdb re-analysed the 5' RACE reads in MiXCR, keeping a single row per CDR3 protein. The sample records around 1.5 million distinct CDR3 sequences, about 35% being singletons. The CDR3 extends over 15 amino acids. The V gene's germline CDR1 is LGHDT and CDR2 YNNKEL (reference sequence). The ends were cut back, 1 base at V and 4 bases at J, with 13 bases in the middle.

Sequenced material: blood. The TCR comes from a woman younger than 45 in good health. The V call is TRBV3-1, the J call TRBJ1-1; tentatively, D is TRBD1 (5 bases). CDR3 DNA: TGTGCCAGCAGCCAAGGGTCAGGGTGGGGCACTGAAGCTTTCTTT. It codes for CASSQGSGWGTEAFF.